These 29 T cell receptor beta chains came from one sample sequenced in a study of early T cells in non-severe SARS-CoV-2 infection. TCRdb called the 5' RACE reads again in MiXCR, with one record for every CDR3 protein. This sample yields 50,000 to 60,000 distinct CDR3 sequences, of which over 9.5% are seen a single time; 4.5% belongs to the top ten. Sequencing used whole blood. These receptors came from an adult who was a healthcare worker with PCR-confirmed SARS-CoV-2 infection or an uninfected control (not recorded which).

The chain carries TRBV7-9 and TRBJ2-5; the D gene is possibly TRBD1 (5 bases). Looked up from germline, CDR1 is SEHNR and CDR2 is FQNEAQ (reference sequence). The ends were cut back, 5 bases at V and 2 bases at J, with 9 bases in the middle. The CDR3 is made up of 13 amino acids. The CDR3 sequence is CASSATGQETQYF. In DNA form, the CDR3 reads TGTGCCAGCAGCGCTACAGGACAAGAGACCCAGTACTTC. Full variable domain (missing parts from reference TRBV7-9 and TRBJ2-5): DTGVSQNPRHKITKRGQNVTFRCDPISEHNRLYWYRQTLGQGPEFLTYFQNEAQLEKSRLLSDRFSAERPKGSFSTLEIQRTEQGDSAMYLCASSATGQETQYFGPGTRLLVL.

This clonotype came up a few times. The chain employs TRBV10-3 and TRBJ2-3, with D possibly called TRBD1 or TRBD2 (5 bases each). Trimming took 5 bases from V and 1 from J, leaving 13 bases between them. Germline assignment: CDR1 ENHRY and CDR2 SYGVKD. This CDR3 comprises 15 residues. The CDR3 bases are TGTGCCATCAGTTCAAACGGGGCCGGCACAGATACGCAGTATTTT. As protein: CAISSNGAGTDTQYF.

This clonotype was picked up many times. This sequence joins TRBV6-2 or TRBV6-3 and TRBJ1-2; D is undetermined. V lost 4 bases and J lost 1, with 4 bases in between. Germline V gene data show CDR1 as MNHEY and CDR2 as SVGEGT. The CDR3 totals 12 residues. The CDR3 bases are TGTGCCAGCAGTTCCTTTAACTATGGCTACACCTTC. Residues: CASSSFNYGYTF.

This clonotype was found a few times. The chain carries TRBV6-6 and TRBJ2-3, with 10 bases aligning to TRBD1. Germline assignment: CDR1 MNHNY and CDR2 SVGAGI (reference sequence). With 4 bases clipped from V and 6 bases from J, the junction kept 1 base outside the gene matches. There are 13 residues in the CDR3. The CDR3 DNA follows: TGTGCCAGCAGTTGGGGACAGGGGGATACGCAGTATTTT. Protein product: CASSWGQGDTQYF.

This clonotype was detected a few times. The J gene is TRBJ2-7, the V gene TRBV19; possible D gene TRBD1, 6 bases. The germline gives CDR1 LNHDA, CDR2 SQIVND (reference sequence). The V end was cut by 4 bases, the J end by 2 bases, with 18 bases between. The CDR3 runs 16 residues. CDR3 residues: CASSSAGQRTAYEQYF. The DNA of the CDR3 is TGTGCCAGTAGTAGCGCAGGACAGCGAACCGCCTACGAGCAGTACTTC.

This CDR3 is CASSQFPGGGELFF. The CDR3 DNA sequence: TGCGCCAGCAGCCAATTTCCTGGAGGCGGGGAGCTGTTTTTT. The chain uses TRBV4-1 and TRBJ2-2; the D gene is possibly TRBD2 (5 bases). V was pared by 2 bases and J by 7 bases, with 11 bases between. The V gene's germline CDR1 is MGHRA and CDR2 YSYEKL. This CDR3 comprises 14 residues.

This clonotype was observed a few times. The CDR3 bases are TGTGCCAGCAGCCGAAACGGTAGCGAGCAGTACTTC. The encoded protein is CASSRNGSEQYF. This sequence joins TRBV3-1 and TRBJ2-7, with D unclear. Trimming removed 4 bases at V and 6 bases at J, with 10 bases between. Germline V gene sequence: CDR1 LGHDT, CDR2 YNNKEL (reference sequence). This CDR3 has 12 residues.

At least ten counts were recorded for this clonotype. The chain uses TRBV20-1 and TRBJ2-4; D may be TRBD1 (6 bases). Looked up from germline, CDR1 is DFQATT and CDR2 is SNEGSKA (reference sequence). V dropped 6 bases and J dropped 0 bases, with 15 bases sitting between them. This CDR3 has 15 amino acids. The CDR3 nucleotides are TGCAGTGCCCCACAGGGAAGACTAGCCAAAAACATTCAGTACTTC. Translated: CSAPQGRLAKNIQYF.

The table lists this clonotype with many counts. This chain links TRBV29-1 with TRBJ1-2; D is unresolved. V lost 0 bases and J 8 bases, leaving 13 bases between the germline ends. The V gene's germline CDR1 is SQVTM and CDR2 ANQGSEA. CDR3 length equals 13 residues. DNA for the CDR3: TGCAGCGTTGAAGAGGGAGGTCGGGAAGGCTACACCTTC. Translated: CSVEEGGREGYTF. Combining the CDR3 with reference TRBV29-1 and TRBJ1-2 gives the whole variable domain SAVISQKPSRDICQRGTSLTIQCQVDSQVTMMFWYRQQPGQSLTLIATANQGSEATYESGFVIDKFPISRPNLTFSTLTVSNMSPEDSSIYLCSVEEGGREGYTFGSGTRLTVV.

This clonotype has at least ten counts. The V call is TRBV5-4, the J call TRBJ1-1; D is uncertain. Trimming removed 1 base from V and 2 bases from J, with 12 bases in between. CDR3 length equals 15 residues. CDR1 SGHNT and CDR2 YYREEE come from the germline V gene (reference sequence). The CDR3 DNA reads TGTGCCAGCAGCTTGATCCTCAGAGAAAACACTGAAGCTTTCTTT. Translated: CASSLILRENTEAFF.

This clonotype was observed many times. The chain joins TRBV6-5 to TRBJ1-2; no reliable D call. Germline CDR1 and CDR2: MNHEY and SVGAGI. This CDR3 has 11 residues. Trimming removed 1 base from V and 13 bases from J, with 10 bases in between. The CDR3 nucleotides are TGTGCCAGCAGTTACTGGCATTCGGGCACCTTC. Translating gives CASSYWHSGTF.

This clonotype was detected only a few times. V and J are TRBV7-9 and TRBJ2-4, with D tentatively TRBD1 (6 bases). This CDR3 has 16 residues. The germline V and J ends were trimmed by 3 bases and 0 bases, with 12 bases remaining between them. Germline V gene data show CDR1 as SEHNR and CDR2 as FQNEAQ (reference sequence). The chain's CDR3 is CASSFTGTPAKNIQYF. For the CDR3, the DNA is TGTGCCAGCAGCTTTACCGGGACACCAGCCAAAAACATTCAGTACTTC.

This clonotype was recorded many times. The gene calls are TRBV6-2 or TRBV6-3 and TRBJ2-7; D is perhaps TRBD1 (5 bases). Germline CDR1 is MNHEY and CDR2 is SVGEGT. This CDR3 has 15 residues. Trimming took 7 bases from V and 1 from J, leaving 17 bases between them. The CDR3 protein is CASNQVSRQSYEQYF. For the CDR3, the DNA is TGTGCCAGCAACCAAGTGTCGAGACAGTCCTACGAGCAGTACTTC.

The table lists this clonotype with a few counts. V is TRBV5-1 and J is TRBJ1-4; 8 nucleotides line up with TRBD1. The CDR3 has 16 amino acids. V lost 4 bases and J lost 8; bases outside the gene matches: 13. Germline V lookup: CDR1 SGHRS, CDR2 YFSETQ. CDR3 amino acids: CASSRTGQGGSEKLFF. The CDR3 region has the DNA TGCGCCAGCAGCCGAACCGGACAGGGAGGATCGGAAAAACTGTTTTTT.

This clonotype has at least ten counts. The chain carries TRBV20-1 and TRBJ1-4, with D tentatively TRBD1 (5 bases). This CDR3 has 13 residues. Trimming removed 5 bases at V and 10 bases at J, with 17 bases between. Per germline, CDR1 DFQATT and CDR2 SNEGSKA (reference sequence). CDR3 nucleotides: TGCAGTGCTGCTGACTGGGTGAGGGGAAAACTGTTTTTT. The encoded protein is CSAADWVRGKLFF.

This clonotype has a count of ten or more. The chain employs TRBV28 and TRBJ1-2; D remains ambiguous. In germline, CDR1 is MDHEN, CDR2 SYDVKM. The CDR3 is made up of 15 amino acids. Trimming took 8 bases from V and 2 from J, leaving 18 bases between them. CDR3 amino acids: CASSTPQAKNYGYTF. The CDR3 bases are TGTGCCAGCTCTACGCCCCAGGCAAAGAACTATGGCTACACCTTC.

This clonotype was seen at least ten times. The CDR3: CSVEDQGTGFYNEQFF. The CDR3 DNA reads TGCAGCGTTGAAGATCAAGGGACAGGGTTCTACAATGAGCAGTTCTTC. J is TRBJ2-1 and V is TRBV29-1; the match to TRBD1 covers 9 bases. J gave up 3 bases and V 0 bases, and 6 bases lay outside the gene matches. CDR1 SQVTM and CDR2 ANQGSEA come from the germline V gene. The CDR3 is 16 residues long.

In this sample, this clonotype turned up many times. The chain employs TRBV7-3 and TRBJ2-1; 11 bases align to TRBD2. V was clipped by 5 bases and J by 4 bases; unmatched bases: 4. The CDR3 is 15 residues long. Germline V lookup: CDR1 SGHTA, CDR2 FQGTGA. The CDR3 DNA is TGTGCCAGCAGCACCCTAGCGGGGGGATACAATGAGCAGTTCTTC. Its translation: CASSTLAGGYNEQFF.

This clonotype was recorded many times. The gene calls are TRBV30 and TRBJ1-1, with D perhaps matching TRBD1 (6 bases). Germline CDR1 reads GTSNPN; CDR2 reads SVGIG (reference sequence). CDR3 length: 14 residues. Trimming removed 0 bases from V and 5 bases from J, with 13 bases in between. The chain's CDR3 is CAWSVPGAKTEAFF. CDR3 sequence (DNA): TGTGCCTGGAGTGTACCGGGGGCGAAGACTGAAGCTTTCTTT.

This clonotype occurred a few times. The J gene is TRBJ2-5, the V gene TRBV20-1; 7 bases align to TRBD2. There are 12 residues in the CDR3. In germline, CDR1 is DFQATT, CDR2 SNEGSKA (reference sequence). V gave up 5 bases and J gave up 5 bases; unmatched junction bases: 5. The CDR3 here is CSAGRVRETQYF. The CDR3 DNA reads TGCAGTGCTGGGAGGGTTCGCGAGACCCAGTACTTC.

This chain uses TRBV6-1 with TRBJ2-7; TRBD1 agrees at 7 bases. Germline V gene sequence: CDR1 MNHNS, CDR2 SASEGT. The CDR3 totals 14 residues. With V trimmed by 5 bases and J by 2 bases, 6 bases remained unmatched. CDR3: CASSRQGATYEQYF. The CDR3 coding sequence is TGTGCCAGCAGTCGACAGGGTGCGACCTACGAGCAGTACTTC.

The J gene is TRBJ2-7, the V gene TRBV7-9; maybe TRBD1 (5 bases). Per germline, CDR1 SEHNR and CDR2 FQNEAQ (reference sequence). The CDR3 runs 14 residues. V was cut by 5 bases and J by 0 bases, with 11 bases left in between. The CDR3 DNA sequence: TGTGCCAGCAGCCCTGGTAGGGGCTCCTACGAGCAGTACTTC. Its translation: CASSPGRGSYEQYF.

Many counts were recorded for this clonotype. CDR3: CASSIELGDTEAFF. Here the CDR3 DNA reads TGTGCCAGCAGCATTGAGCTAGGCGACACTGAAGCTTTCTTT. The chain carries TRBV5-8 and TRBJ1-1; D gene ambiguous. Trimming pared 4 bases from V and 3 bases from J, leaving 13 bases between. The CDR3 is 14 amino acids. Germline loops: CDR1 SGHTS, CDR2 YDEGEE.

This clonotype was seen a few times. The genes are TRBV12-3 or TRBV12-4 and TRBJ1-5, with 10 bases identical to TRBD1. This CDR3 is built from 16 residues. Germline trimming cut 4 bases from V and 4 bases from J; bases unmatched to any gene: 7. CDR3 sequence: CASSSGTGAINQPQHF. CDR3 DNA sequence: TGTGCCAGCAGTTCTGGGACAGGGGCCATTAATCAGCCCCAGCATTTT.

This clonotype has more than one count but fewer than ten. V and J are TRBV27 and TRBJ1-2, with D maybe TRBD1 (5 bases). Germline V gene lookup returns CDR1 MNHEY and CDR2 SMNVEV (reference sequence). This CDR3 region has 13 residues. V was cut by 2 bases and J by 8 bases, with 12 bases left in between. CDR3 amino acids: CASSLAGSSGYTF. CDR3 bases: TGTGCCAGCAGTTTAGCAGGGAGCTCCGGCTACACCTTC.

Only a few counts were recorded for this clonotype. The chain employs TRBV29-1 and TRBJ2-5; D is ambiguous. Germline values: CDR1 SQVTM, CDR2 ANQGSEA. The CDR3 is 12 amino acids. V lost 5 bases to trimming and J lost 2 bases, with 9 bases between them. The CDR3, as DNA: TGCAGCGTTTCTCACGGACAAGAGACCCAGTACTTC. The encoded protein is CSVSHGQETQYF.

The chain carries TRBV30 and TRBJ2-3; 11 bases match TRBD2. The CDR3 length is 15 residues. The V gene's germline CDR1 is GTSNPN and CDR2 SVGIG (reference sequence). The V segment lost 4 bases and the J segment 3 bases; nucleotides outside the gene matches: 6. In nucleotides, the CDR3 is TGTGCCTGGACGCTAGCGGGAGGATGGACAGATACGCAGTATTTT. Protein sequence: CAWTLAGGWTDTQYF.

This chain connects TRBV7-3 to TRBJ1-6, with TRBD1 matching 7 bases. Trimming cost V 5 bases and J 9 bases; bases outside gene matches: 7. This CDR3 region has 14 residues. The germline V gene encodes CDR1 SGHTA and CDR2 FQGTGA. CDR3 amino acids: CASSQTGKSSPLHF. CDR3 in DNA: TGTGCCAGCAGCCAGACAGGGAAGAGTTCACCCCTCCACTTT.

In this sample, this clonotype turned up a few times. The V gene is TRBV4-1, the J gene TRBJ2-2, with 10 bases matching TRBD1. The CDR3 covers 16 residues. Germline CDR1 and CDR2: MGHRA and YSYEKL. After removal of 1 base from V and 4 bases from J, the junction contained 3 bases not matched to a gene. The CDR3 loop is CASSQGGTGATGELFF. CDR3 DNA sequence: TGCGCCAGCAGCCAAGGAGGGACAGGGGCCACCGGGGAGCTGTTTTTT.